Following are 25 T cell receptor beta chains from one sample sequenced in a study of blood T cell repertoires in COVID-19. Repertoires were generated with immunoSEQ multiplex PCR, while TCRdb's copy carries only in-frame clones and drops some. The data hold approximately 440,000 clones, with about 91% observed a single time. The sequencing sample was made of peripheral blood. The receptor source for this set is a woman aged 50 to 65 with COVID-19, enrolled during active disease.

The gene calls are TRBV19 and TRBJ2-7, with D maybe TRBD2 (6 bases). CDR3 length equals 15 residues. Trimming stripped 1 base from V and 0 bases from J, with 10 bases between. CDR1 and CDR2 from the germline V gene are LNHDA and SQIVND (reference sequence). The CDR3 here is CASSIGGENSYEQYF. As DNA, the CDR3 is TGTGCCAGTAGTATAGGCGGGGAGAACTCCTACGAGCAGTACTTC. The full variable domain, with the rest looked up from reference TRBV19 and TRBJ2-7, is DGGITQSPKYLFRKEGQNVTLSCEQNLNHDAMYWYRQDPGQGLRLIYYSQIVNDFQKGDIAEGYSVSREKKESFPLTVTSAQKNPTAFYLCASSIGGENSYEQYFGPGTRLTVT.

The chain employs TRBV9 and TRBJ2-3, with D possibly matching TRBD1 (6 bases). The germline V gene encodes CDR1 SGDLS and CDR2 YYNGEE. V was clipped by 4 bases and J by 6 bases, with 9 bases between them. The CDR3 sequence is 12 residues long. This CDR3 reads CASSNQGDTQYF. CDR3 DNA sequence: TGTGCCAGCAGCAACCAGGGGGATACGCAGTATTTT. The whole variable domain, filled in from reference TRBV9 and TRBJ2-3, reads DSGVTQTPKHLITATGQRVTLRCSPRSGDLSVYWYQQSLDQGLQFLIQYYNGEERAKGNILERFSAQQFPDLHSELNLSSLELGDSALYFCASSNQGDTQYFGPGTRLTVL.

V usage is TRBV2 and J usage is TRBJ1-5, with TRBD1 as a possible D gene (5 bases). Germline lookup yields CDR1 SNHLY and CDR2 FYNNEI. The CDR3 is made up of 13 amino acids. V shed 9 bases and J shed 2 bases, with 11 bases lying between them. The DNA of the CDR3 is TGTGCCAGGGGAGGGGTGGGCAATCAGCCCCAGCATTTT. Translating it yields CARGGVGNQPQHF. Full variable domain (missing parts from reference TRBV2 and TRBJ1-5): EPEVTQTPSHQVTQMGQEVILRCVPISNHLYFYWYRQILGQKVEFLVSFYNNEISEKSEIFDDQFSVERPDGSNFTLKIRSTKLEDSAMYFCARGGVGNQPQHFGDGTRLSIL.

The J gene is TRBJ2-7, the V gene TRBV10-1; 10 bases map to TRBD1. The CDR3 covers 15 residues. The germline V gene encodes CDR1 WNHNN and CDR2 SYGVQD (reference sequence). Trimming took 3 bases from V and 3 from J; bases not matched to a gene: 5. CDR3 protein: CASSDRQGANYEQYF. Here the CDR3 DNA reads TGCGCCAGCAGTGATAGACAGGGGGCGAACTACGAGCAGTACTTC.

V usage is TRBV30 and J usage is TRBJ1-6; D gene unclear. The CDR3 runs 12 residues. Trimming took off 0 bases at V and 6 bases at J, with 3 bases between the two ends. Per germline, CDR1 GTSNPN and CDR2 SVGIG (reference sequence). CDR3 region: CAWSVGNSPLHF. In DNA form, the CDR3 reads TGTGCCTGGAGTGTCGGTAATTCACCCCTCCACTTT.

The chain couples TRBV20-1 to TRBJ2-7, with D perhaps matching TRBD1 (6 bases). Germline loops: CDR1 DFQATT, CDR2 SNEGSKA (reference sequence). The CDR3 covers 13 residues. Trimming left V 3 bases short and J 2 bases short, with 11 bases between. CDR3 DNA: TGCAGTGCTAGTCGACAGGCCCCCTACGAGCAGTACTTC. Protein sequence: CSASRQAPYEQYF.

This chain uses TRBV2 with TRBJ2-5, with TRBD1 as a possible D gene (6 bases). V was clipped by 4 bases and J by 2 bases, with 11 bases between them. Germline values: CDR1 SNHLY, CDR2 FYNNEI. This CDR3 spans 14 amino acids. CDR3 nucleotides: TGTGCCAGCAGTGCTGGACAGCATCAAGAGACCCAGTACTTC. Its translation: CASSAGQHQETQYF.

The chain joins TRBV2 to TRBJ1-5; perhaps TRBD1 as D (6 bases). V gave up 4 bases and J gave up 3 bases, with 10 bases separating them. The germline gives CDR1 SNHLY, CDR2 FYNNEI. The CDR3 consists of 14 residues. The CDR3: CASSGDRFNQPQHF. As DNA, the CDR3 is TGTGCCAGCAGTGGAGACAGGTTCAATCAGCCCCAGCATTTT.

As DNA, the CDR3 is TGTGCCAGCAACCTCTACAGACAGCCATCTAGCACAGATACGCAGTATTTT. It yields the protein CASNLYRQPSSTDTQYF. The V gene is TRBV2, the J gene TRBJ2-3; D perhaps matches TRBD1 (5 bases). Germline-derived CDR1 and CDR2 are SNHLY and FYNNEI. The CDR3 runs to 17 residues. With 7 bases removed from V and 0 bases from J, the gap between germline ends came to 20 bases.

The chain is built from TRBV5-1 and TRBJ1-4; tentative D call: TRBD1 (5 bases). Germline V gene lookup returns CDR1 SGHRS and CDR2 YFSETQ. V was shortened by 4 bases and J by 8 bases, with 15 bases between the two germline ends. CDR3 length: 14 residues. The CDR3 spells CASSPEGAGEKLFF. CDR3 DNA sequence: TGCGCCAGCAGCCCTGAAGGGGCAGGCGAAAAACTGTTTTTT.

This clone came up once. The chain joins TRBV7-2 to TRBJ2-3; tentative D call: TRBD1 (7 bases). This CDR3 has 16 residues. Germline loops: CDR1 SGHTA, CDR2 FQGNSA. Between the trimmed V and J ends, which lost 5 bases and 5 bases, there was a span of 20 bases. The CDR3 region has the DNA TGTGCCAGCAGCCCCGGGGGAAGGGGGCTCATAGATACGCAGTATTTT. Its translation is CASSPGGRGLIDTQYF.

In this sample, this clone turned up once. The chain has TRBV24-1 and TRBJ2-6, with TRBD2 matching over 9 bases. V lost 6 bases to trimming and J lost 2 bases; unmatched junction nucleotides: 10. Germline V gene lookup returns CDR1 KGHDR and CDR2 SFDVKD. CDR3 length: 18 amino acids. CDR3: CATSRGRGASAGANVLTF. CDR3 nucleotide sequence: TGTGCCACCAGTCGCGGGAGGGGCGCGTCTGCTGGGGCCAACGTCCTGACTTTC.

The chain uses TRBV7-8 and TRBJ2-7; 8 bases are a match to TRBD2. Trimming removed 1 base from V and 0 bases from J; junction bases left unmatched: 2. This CDR3 comprises 15 residues. CDR1 SGHVS and CDR2 FQNEAQ come from the germline V gene. The CDR3 coding sequence is TGTGCCAGCAGCTTAGGCGGGGGGATCTCCTACGAGCAGTACTTC. Encoded protein: CASSLGGGISYEQYF.

The chain has TRBV7-9 and TRBJ1-4; no clear D gene. The V end was cut by 5 bases, the J end by 4 bases, with 14 bases between. The CDR3 runs 15 residues. The germline CDR1 and CDR2 sequences are SEHNR and FQNEAQ (reference sequence). The CDR3 spells CASSASVAGNEKLFF. The CDR3 bases are TGTGCCAGCAGCGCTTCAGTCGCTGGTAATGAAAAACTGTTTTTT.

This clone was seen just once. The chain has TRBV10-2 and TRBJ2-7; D is unclear. V lost 2 bases, J lost 7 bases, and 9 bases lay in between. The CDR3 has 12 amino acids. CDR1 WSHSY and CDR2 SAAADI come from the germline V gene. CDR3 sequence (DNA): TGCGCCAGCAGTGAGGTTAGATATGAGCAGTACTTC. This translates into CASSEVRYEQYF.

This chain links TRBV4-2 with TRBJ2-1, with D perhaps matching TRBD2 (6 bases). Between the trimmed V and J ends, which lost 1 base and 3 bases, there was a span of 13 bases. CDR3 length equals 16 residues. Germline V gives CDR1 LGHNA, CDR2 YNFKEQ. The CDR3, as DNA: TGTGCCAGCAGCCAAGGGATAGTAGCGGACTACAATGAGCAGTTCTTC. As protein: CASSQGIVADYNEQFF.

The V call is TRBV10-3, the J call TRBJ1-2; D uncertain. The V end lost 0 bases, the J end lost 0 bases, and 5 bases lay between the germline ends. Germline V lookup: CDR1 ENHRY, CDR2 SYGVKD. The CDR3 length is 14 residues. CDR3 in amino acids: CAISESNANYGYTF. The DNA for the CDR3 is TGTGCCATCAGTGAGTCTAATGCTAACTATGGCTACACCTTC.

The chain links TRBV5-1 to TRBJ2-7, with TRBD1 as a possible D gene (6 bases). Germline loops: CDR1 SGHRS, CDR2 YFSETQ. Trimming took off 4 bases at V and 6 bases at J, with 14 bases between the two ends. The CDR3 length is 13 residues. The CDR3, as DNA: TGCGCCAGCAGCCAAAACAGGGATTCCGAGCAGTACTTC. Protein sequence: CASSQNRDSEQYF.

This chain joins TRBV5-5 and TRBJ2-7; perhaps TRBD2 as D (5 bases). CDR3 length equals 12 residues. Per the germline V gene, CDR1 is SGHKS and CDR2 is YYEKEE (reference sequence). Trimming took off 0 bases at V and 7 bases at J, with 8 bases between the two ends. This CDR3 is CASSLAGIEQYF. The CDR3, as DNA: TGTGCCAGCAGCTTGGCGGGAATAGAGCAGTACTTC.

This clone was seen a handful of times. Distinct nucleotide sequences in the sample also encode this CDR3. This rearrangement joins TRBV6-5 to TRBJ1-2, with 9 bases fitting TRBD1. This CDR3 region has 13 residues. Germline CDR1 MNHEY, CDR2 SVGAGI. V lost 6 bases and J lost 4; bases outside the gene matches: 3. CDR3 loop: CASRRGQGYGYTF. The CDR3 region has the DNA TGTGCCAGCAGGAGGGGACAGGGCTATGGCTACACCTTC.

The chain joins TRBV20-1 to TRBJ2-3, with TRBD2 matching 7 bases. The CDR3 sequence is 11 residues long. Germline CDR1 is DFQATT and CDR2 is SNEGSKA (reference sequence). The CDR3 sequence is CTAGEGDTQYF. The CDR3 nucleotides read TGCACCGCGGGGGAGGGGGATACGCAGTATTTT.

The rearrangement links TRBV28 to TRBJ1-6; the match to TRBD1 covers 7 bases. Germline assignment: CDR1 MDHEN and CDR2 SYDVKM. V dropped 6 bases and J dropped 10; count of bases not matched to a gene: 6. The CDR3 runs to 13 residues. CDR3: CASRITGDSPLHF. CDR3 nucleotide sequence: TGTGCCAGCAGAATCACAGGGGACTCACCCCTCCACTTT.

The chain's CDR3 is CASTPFAGLAWETQYF. For the CDR3, the DNA is TGTGCCAGCACTCCCTTTGCGGGACTAGCTTGGGAGACCCAGTACTTC. V gene TRBV5-6 combines with J gene TRBJ2-5, with 9 bases fitting TRBD2. Germline values: CDR1 SGHDT, CDR2 YYEEEE. The junction had 14 bases not matched to a gene; V was cut back by 6 bases and J by 5 bases. CDR3 length: 16 amino acids.

The J gene is TRBJ2-5, the V gene TRBV18; maybe TRBD1 (5 bases). V shed 3 bases and J shed 5 bases, with 13 bases lying between them. Germline loops: CDR1 KGHSH, CDR2 LQKENI. CDR3 length: 14 amino acids. CDR3 coding DNA: TGTGCCAGCTCACCCCAGGGTTCGACGGAGACCCAGTACTTC. Protein sequence: CASSPQGSTETQYF.

The V gene is TRBV27, the J gene TRBJ2-7; TRBD1 might be the D (5 bases). This CDR3 spans 15 amino acids. The V and J ends lost 6 bases and 4 bases respectively, with 19 bases between them. Germline CDR1 and CDR2: MNHEY and SMNVEV (reference sequence). DNA of the CDR3: TGTGCCAGCAGCAAGTGGCAGGGCCCCCCGTACGAGCAGTACTTC. Residues: CASSKWQGPPYEQYF.